Listed here is a single TCR beta chain. The sample originates from a study of CD8 T cells in Susac syndrome. From blood CD8+ and CD4+ T cells, TCR beta sequences were generated. The authors negatively isolated CD8+ and CD4+ T cells and FACS-enriched TEMRA cells. Random hexamers primed reverse transcription of about 0.45 to 1 ug RNA. Across 54 Vbeta and 13 Jbeta, immunoSEQ multiplex PCR amplified TCR beta CDR3. TCRdb reanalysed the immunoSEQ multiplex PCR reads using MiXCR and keeps one entry per CDR3 protein. The sample has about 150,000 distinct CDR3 sequences, about 92% seen once. The origin of this receptor is a human donor in good health. The source material was CD4+ T cells from PBMCs.

This CDR3 is CASSSAGGAQYF. The CDR3 DNA reads TGTGCCAGCAGCTCAGCAGGGGGAGCGCAGTATTTT. This sequence joins TRBV7-8 and TRBJ2-3; TRBD1 agrees at 7 bases. The CDR3 is 12 residues long. Germline V lookup: CDR1 SGHVS, CDR2 FQNEAQ. V lost 4 bases, J lost 10 bases, and 5 bases stayed unmatched. Variable domain in full (rest from reference TRBV7-8 and TRBJ2-3): GAGVSQSPRYKVAKRGQDVALRCDPISGHVSLFWYQQALGQGPEFLTYFQNEAQLDKSGLPSDRFFAERPEGSVSTLKIQRTQQEDSAVYLCASSSAGGAQYFGPGTRLTVL.